The clone carrying this T cell receptor (beta chain) occurred a few times. Its antigen remains unknown. V was pared by 4 bases and J by 5 bases, with 12 bases between. The CDR3 sequence is 13 residues long. The germline gives CDR1 LNHDA, CDR2 SQIVND (reference sequence). The source of the sample is a study of OX40 agonist ivuxolimab in advanced cancers. Study conclusions and caveats: Both blood CD4+ and CD8+ T cells showed clonal growth by week 6 at 0.1 to 3.0 mg/kg.

Samples were taken at baseline and on day 1 of cycles 4 and 7. Sequencing used immunoSEQ multiplex PCR; TCRdb keeps in-frame clones, though not all of them. The sample shows under 85,000 clones, 85% of them seen only once. This TCR derives from an adult with an advanced solid tumor such as melanoma, head and neck, liver or kidney cancer. The specimen comprised CD4+ or CD8+ T cells sorted from blood, sampled in a trial of the OX40 agonist ivuxolimab. V and J are TRBV19 and TRBJ2-7, with a possible D match to TRBD2 (6 bases). CDR3 nucleotide sequence: TGTGCCAGTAGTACCCGATGGGGGGACGAGCAGTACTTC. This encodes CASSTRWGDEQYF.